This entry features one T cell receptor (beta chain) sequence. Participants, about 18 to 89 years old, spanned fewer than 30 US areas. Participants reported their clinical history, and cohort assignment relied on those reports. This entry is derived from a study of blood T cell repertoires in COVID-19. The wider study: In each case, the material was cDNA or gDNA derived from T cells, B-cell-depleted T cells, or PBMCs.

Method: immunoSEQ multiplex PCR; TCRdb's copy keeps in-frame clones and lacks some. Among approximately 260,000 clones listed, roughly 87% were seen once. Sequenced material: PBMCs or T cells enriched from blood (not recorded which). The TCR originated in a woman in her thirties with acute COVID-19.

CDR3 sequence (DNA): TGTGCCAGCCAACGGGGGGCCTGGGTGACAGATACGCAGTATTTT. It codes for CASQRGAWVTDTQYF. J is TRBJ2-3 and V is TRBV2, with D possibly being TRBD2 (7 bases). The CDR3 spans 15 residues. Trimming took 8 bases from V and 3 from J, leaving 18 bases between them. CDR1 and CDR2 (germline): SNHLY, FYNNEI.